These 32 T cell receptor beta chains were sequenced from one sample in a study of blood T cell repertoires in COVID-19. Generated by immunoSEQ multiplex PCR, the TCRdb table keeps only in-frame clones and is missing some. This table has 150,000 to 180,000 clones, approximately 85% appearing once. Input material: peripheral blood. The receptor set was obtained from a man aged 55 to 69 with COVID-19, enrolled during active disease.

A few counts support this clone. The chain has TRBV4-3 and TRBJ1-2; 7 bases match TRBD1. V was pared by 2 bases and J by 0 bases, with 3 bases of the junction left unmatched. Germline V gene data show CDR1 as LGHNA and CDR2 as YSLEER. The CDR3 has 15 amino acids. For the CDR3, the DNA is TGCGCCAGCAGCCAAATGGGACAGACTAACTATGGCTACACCTTC. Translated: CASSQMGQTNYGYTF.

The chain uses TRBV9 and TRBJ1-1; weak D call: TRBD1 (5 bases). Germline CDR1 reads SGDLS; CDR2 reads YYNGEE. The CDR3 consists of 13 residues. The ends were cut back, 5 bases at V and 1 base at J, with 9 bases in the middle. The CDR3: CASRGQTNTEAFF. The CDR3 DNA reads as TGTGCCAGCAGGGGGCAGACGAACACTGAAGCTTTCTTT.

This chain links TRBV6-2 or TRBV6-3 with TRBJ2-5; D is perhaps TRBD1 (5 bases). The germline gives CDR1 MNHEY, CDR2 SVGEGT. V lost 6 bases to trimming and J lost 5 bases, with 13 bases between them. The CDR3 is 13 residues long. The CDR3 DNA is TGTGCCAGCAGCCCCTGGGGCAGGGAGACCCAGTACTTC. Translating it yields CASSPWGRETQYF.

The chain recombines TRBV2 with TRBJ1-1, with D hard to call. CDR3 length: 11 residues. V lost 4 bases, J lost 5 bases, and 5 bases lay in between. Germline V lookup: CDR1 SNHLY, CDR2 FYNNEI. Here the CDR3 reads CASSAETEAFF. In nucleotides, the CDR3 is TGTGCCAGCAGTGCAGAAACTGAAGCTTTCTTT.

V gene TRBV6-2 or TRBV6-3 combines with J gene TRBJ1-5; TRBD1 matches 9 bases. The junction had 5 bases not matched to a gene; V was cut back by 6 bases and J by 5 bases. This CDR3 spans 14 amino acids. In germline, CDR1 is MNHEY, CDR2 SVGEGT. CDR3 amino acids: CASSRTGGDQPQHF. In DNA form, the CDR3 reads TGTGCCAGCAGCCGAACAGGGGGCGATCAGCCCCAGCATTTT.

CDR3 DNA: TGTGCCAGCAGTTACCAGGGACTAGCGAGTTACAATGAGCAGTTCTTC. Amino acids: CASSYQGLASYNEQFF. The rearrangement uses TRBV6-5 and TRBJ2-1, with 10 bases that match TRBD2. The J segment lost 4 bases and the V segment lost 2 bases, leaving 5 bases of the junction unmatched. Germline values: CDR1 MNHEY, CDR2 SVGAGI. This CDR3 is built from 16 residues.

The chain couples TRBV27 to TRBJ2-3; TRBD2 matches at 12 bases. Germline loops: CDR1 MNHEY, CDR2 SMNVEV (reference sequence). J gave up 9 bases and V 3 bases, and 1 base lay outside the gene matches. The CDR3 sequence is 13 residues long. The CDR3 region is CASSFGTSGTQYF. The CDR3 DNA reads TGTGCCAGCAGTTTCGGGACTAGCGGGACGCAGTATTTT.

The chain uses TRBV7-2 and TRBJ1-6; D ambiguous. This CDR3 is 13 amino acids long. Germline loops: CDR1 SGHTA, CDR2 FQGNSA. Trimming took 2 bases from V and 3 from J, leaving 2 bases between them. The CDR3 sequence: CASSLRYNSPLHF. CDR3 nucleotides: TGTGCCAGCAGCTTACGCTATAATTCACCCCTCCACTTT.

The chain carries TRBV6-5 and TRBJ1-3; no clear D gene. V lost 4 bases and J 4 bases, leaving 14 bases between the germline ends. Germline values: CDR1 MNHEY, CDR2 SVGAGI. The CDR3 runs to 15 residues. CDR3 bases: TGTGCCAGCAGTTTTGGCCCCCCGAACGGAAACACCATATATTTT. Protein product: CASSFGPPNGNTIYF.

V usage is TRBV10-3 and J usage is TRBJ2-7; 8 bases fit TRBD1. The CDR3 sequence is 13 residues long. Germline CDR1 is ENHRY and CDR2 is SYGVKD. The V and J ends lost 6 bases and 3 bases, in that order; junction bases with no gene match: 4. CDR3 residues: CAIRGTGIYEQYF. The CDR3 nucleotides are TGTGCCATCAGGGGGACAGGAATCTACGAGCAGTACTTC.

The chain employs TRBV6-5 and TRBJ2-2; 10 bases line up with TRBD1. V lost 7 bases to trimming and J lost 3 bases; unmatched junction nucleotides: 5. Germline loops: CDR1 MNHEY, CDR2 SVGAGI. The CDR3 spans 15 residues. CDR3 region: CASTRQGAYTGELFF. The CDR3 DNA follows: TGTGCCAGCACCAGACAGGGGGCGTACACCGGGGAGCTGTTTTTT.

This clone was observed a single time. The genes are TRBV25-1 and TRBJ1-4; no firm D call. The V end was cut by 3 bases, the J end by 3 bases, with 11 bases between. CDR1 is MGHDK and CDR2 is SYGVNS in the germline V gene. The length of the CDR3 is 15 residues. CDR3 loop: CASSDLGSANEKLFF. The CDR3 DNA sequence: TGTGCCAGCAGTGATTTGGGCAGTGCTAATGAAAAACTGTTTTTT. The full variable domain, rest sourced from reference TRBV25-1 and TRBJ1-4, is EADIYQTPRYLVIGTGKKITLECSQTMGHDKMYWYQQDPGMELHLIHYSYGVNSTEKGDLSSESTVSRIRTEHFPLTLESARPSHTSQYLCASSDLGSANEKLFFGSGTQLSVL.

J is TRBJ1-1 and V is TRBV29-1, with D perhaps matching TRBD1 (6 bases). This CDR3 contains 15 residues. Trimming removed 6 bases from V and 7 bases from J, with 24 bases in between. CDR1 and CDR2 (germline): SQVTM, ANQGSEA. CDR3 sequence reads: CSVRAYRDTAVEAFF. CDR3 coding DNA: TGCAGCGTCCGTGCTTACCGGGACACGGCAGTTGAAGCTTTCTTT.

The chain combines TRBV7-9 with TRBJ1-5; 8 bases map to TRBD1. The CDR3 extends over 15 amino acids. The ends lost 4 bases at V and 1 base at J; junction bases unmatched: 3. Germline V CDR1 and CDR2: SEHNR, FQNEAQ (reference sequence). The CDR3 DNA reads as TGTGCCAGCAGCTCAGGGGGCGCAAGCAATCAGCCCCAGCATTTT. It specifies CASSSGGASNQPQHF.

This chain's CDR3 is CASRTQGARTPLHF. CDR3 DNA: TGTGCCAGCAGGACACAGGGGGCGAGGACACCCCTCCACTTT. The chain combines TRBV27 with TRBJ1-6, with TRBD1 matching 9 bases. The CDR3 runs 14 residues. Germline CDR1 MNHEY, CDR2 SMNVEV (reference sequence). Trimming at V came to 6 bases and at J to 11 bases, leaving 8 bases not matched to a gene.

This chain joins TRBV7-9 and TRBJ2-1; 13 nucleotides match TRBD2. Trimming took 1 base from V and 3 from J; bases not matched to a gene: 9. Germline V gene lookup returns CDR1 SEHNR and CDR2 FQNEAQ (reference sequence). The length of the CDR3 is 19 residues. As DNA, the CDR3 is TGTGCCAGCAGCTTAGAGGCTTCAACTAGCGGGAGGGTCTACAATGAGCAGTTCTTC. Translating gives CASSLEASTSGRVYNEQFF.

The CDR3 loop is CSVVHPERGYGYTF. In nucleotides, the CDR3 is TGCAGCGTTGTCCACCCCGAACGGGGCTATGGCTACACCTTC. The V and J genes are TRBV29-1 and TRBJ1-2; D unclear. The CDR3 runs to 14 residues. The V gene's germline CDR1 is SQVTM and CDR2 ANQGSEA. Trimming left V 4 bases short and J 4 bases short, with 16 bases between.

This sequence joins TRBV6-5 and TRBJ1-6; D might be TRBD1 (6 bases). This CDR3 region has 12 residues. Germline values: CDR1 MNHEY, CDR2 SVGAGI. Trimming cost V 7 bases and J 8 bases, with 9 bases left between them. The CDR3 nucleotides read TGTGCCAGCAAACCAGGGGATTCACCCCTCCACTTT. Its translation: CASKPGDSPLHF.

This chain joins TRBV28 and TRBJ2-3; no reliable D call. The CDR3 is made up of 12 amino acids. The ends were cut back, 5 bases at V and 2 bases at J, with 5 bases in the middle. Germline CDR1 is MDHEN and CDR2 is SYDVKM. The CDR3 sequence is CASSPNTDTQYF. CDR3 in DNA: TGTGCCAGCAGTCCAAACACAGATACGCAGTATTTT.

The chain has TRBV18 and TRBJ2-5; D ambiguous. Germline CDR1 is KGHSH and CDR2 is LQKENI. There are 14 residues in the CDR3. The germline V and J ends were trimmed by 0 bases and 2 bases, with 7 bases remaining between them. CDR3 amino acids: CASSPPNGQETQYF. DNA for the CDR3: TGTGCCAGCTCACCACCGAACGGGCAAGAGACCCAGTACTTC.

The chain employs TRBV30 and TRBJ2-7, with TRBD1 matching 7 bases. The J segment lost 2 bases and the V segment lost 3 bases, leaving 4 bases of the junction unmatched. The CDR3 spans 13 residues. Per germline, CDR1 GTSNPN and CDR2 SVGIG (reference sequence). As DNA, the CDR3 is TGTGCCTGGAGAAAGGGGGCGACCTACGAGCAGTACTTC. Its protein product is CAWRKGATYEQYF.

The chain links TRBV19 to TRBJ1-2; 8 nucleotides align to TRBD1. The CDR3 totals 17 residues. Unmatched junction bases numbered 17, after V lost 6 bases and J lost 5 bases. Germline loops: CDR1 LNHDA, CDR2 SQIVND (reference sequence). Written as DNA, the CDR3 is TGTGCCAGTAGCGCCTCTGGGACAGGAAGGTACCTTTATGGCTACACCTTC. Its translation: CASSASGTGRYLYGYTF.

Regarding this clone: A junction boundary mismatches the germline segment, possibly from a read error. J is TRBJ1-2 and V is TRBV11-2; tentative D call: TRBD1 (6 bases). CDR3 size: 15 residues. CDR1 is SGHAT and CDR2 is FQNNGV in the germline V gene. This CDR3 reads CASSPSPGQFYDYTF. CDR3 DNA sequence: TGTGCCAGCAGCCCCTCCCCCGGACAGTTCTATGACTACACCTTC.

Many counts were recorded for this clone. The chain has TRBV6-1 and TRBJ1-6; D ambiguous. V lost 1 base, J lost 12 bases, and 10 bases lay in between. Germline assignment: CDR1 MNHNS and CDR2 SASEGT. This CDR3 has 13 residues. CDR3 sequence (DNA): TGTGCCAGCAGTGAAGGATCACACCTACCCCTCCACTTT. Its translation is CASSEGSHLPLHF.

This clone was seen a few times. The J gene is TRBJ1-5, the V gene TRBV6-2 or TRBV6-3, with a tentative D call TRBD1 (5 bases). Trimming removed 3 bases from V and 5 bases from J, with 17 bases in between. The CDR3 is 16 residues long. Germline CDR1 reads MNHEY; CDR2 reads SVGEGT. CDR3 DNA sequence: TGTGCCAGCAGTTATGGGTTGGAAGGGGTCCATCAGCCCCAGCATTTT. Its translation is CASSYGLEGVHQPQHF.

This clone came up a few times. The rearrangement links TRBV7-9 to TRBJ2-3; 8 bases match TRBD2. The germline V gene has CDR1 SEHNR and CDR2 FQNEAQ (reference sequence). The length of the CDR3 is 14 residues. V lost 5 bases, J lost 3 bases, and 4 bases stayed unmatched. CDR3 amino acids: CASSLSGETDTQYF. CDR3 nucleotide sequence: TGTGCCAGCAGCCTTAGCGGGGAGACAGATACGCAGTATTTT.

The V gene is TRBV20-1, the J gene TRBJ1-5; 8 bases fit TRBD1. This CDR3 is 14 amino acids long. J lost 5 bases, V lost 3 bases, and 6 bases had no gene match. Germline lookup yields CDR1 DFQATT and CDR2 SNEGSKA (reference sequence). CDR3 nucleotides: TGCAGTGCTAGTCCCGTGACAGGGGATCAGCCCCAGCATTTT. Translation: CSASPVTGDQPQHF.

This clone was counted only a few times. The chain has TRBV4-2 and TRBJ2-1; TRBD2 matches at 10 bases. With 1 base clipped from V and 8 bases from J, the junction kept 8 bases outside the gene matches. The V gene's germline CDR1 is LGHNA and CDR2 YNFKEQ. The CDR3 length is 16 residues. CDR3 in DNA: TGTGCCAGCAGCCAAGGCTCTAGCGGGAGATATGATGAGCAGTTCTTC. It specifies CASSQGSSGRYDEQFF.

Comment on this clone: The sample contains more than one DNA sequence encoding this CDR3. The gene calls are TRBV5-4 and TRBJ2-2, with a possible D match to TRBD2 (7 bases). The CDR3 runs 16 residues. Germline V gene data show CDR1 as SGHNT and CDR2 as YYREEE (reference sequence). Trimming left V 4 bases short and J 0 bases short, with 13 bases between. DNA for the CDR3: TGTGCCAGCAGCCTAGGGGGGGGAACGAACACCGGGGAGCTGTTTTTT. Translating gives CASSLGGGTNTGELFF.

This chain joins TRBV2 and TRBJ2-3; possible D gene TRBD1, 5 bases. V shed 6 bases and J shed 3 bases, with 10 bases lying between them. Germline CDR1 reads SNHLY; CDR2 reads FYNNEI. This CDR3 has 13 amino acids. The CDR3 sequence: CASRTQGTDTQYF. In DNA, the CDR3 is TGTGCCAGCAGGACCCAGGGAACAGATACGCAGTATTTT.

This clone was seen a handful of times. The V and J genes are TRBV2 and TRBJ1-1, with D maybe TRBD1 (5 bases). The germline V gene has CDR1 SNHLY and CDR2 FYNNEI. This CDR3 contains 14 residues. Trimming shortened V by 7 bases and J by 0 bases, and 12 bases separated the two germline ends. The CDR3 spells CASKEGVMNTEAFF. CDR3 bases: TGTGCCAGCAAGGAAGGGGTGATGAACACTGAAGCTTTCTTT.

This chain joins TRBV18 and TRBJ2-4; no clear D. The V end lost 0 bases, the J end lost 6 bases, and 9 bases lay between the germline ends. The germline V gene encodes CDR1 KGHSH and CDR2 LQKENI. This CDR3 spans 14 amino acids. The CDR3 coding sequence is TGTGCCAGCTCACCACCGGTAGAAGTAAACATTCAGTACTTC. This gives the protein CASSPPVEVNIQYF.